The clone carrying this T cell receptor (beta chain) was picked up many times. The sample belongs to a study of response to subunit inactivated influenza vaccine. TCRdb recomputed calls from the RT-PCR reads with MiXCR, one row per CDR3 protein. The sample shows about 570,000 distinct CDR3 sequences, roughly 10% of them seen only once. The length of the CDR3 is 15 residues. Trimming took off 1 base at V and 2 bases at J, with 12 bases between the two ends. In germline, CDR1 is SGHTA, CDR2 FQGNSA. These data also featured in a second study, about T cells expressing NK-cell markers. That study adds: What made the TCR beta cDNA was 5'RACE template switching with UMIs.

This specimen was PBMCs from blood, taken on the day of vaccination. The TCR comes from a man between 45 and 60 years old who received an inactivated influenza vaccine. The chain has TRBV7-2 and TRBJ2-7; a possible D gene is TRBD1 (5 bases). CDR3 nucleotides: TGTGCCAGCAGCTTAGAGGAGACAGAGACCTACGAGCAGTACTTC. Translated: CASSLEETETYEQYF.